The entry that follows covers one T cell receptor beta chain sequence. Its antigen is still unknown. There are no base qualities to consult, and no much larger clone falls within one base. Library construction relied on the immunoSEQ multiplex PCR assay. For the multiplex PCR, a mixture combining 60 forward primers for TCR Vbeta segments and 13 reverse primers for TCR Jbeta segments was used. A multiplex PCR assay on genomic DNA amplified the CDR3 region of rearranged TCR beta genes. On the Illumina HiSeq System, the amplified TCR beta libraries were sequenced as 87-base-pair reads. The study's processing was this. A later analysis counted approximately 76 million unique TCR beta chains across the 600 to 850 repertoires, and roughly 10 million of these chains were shared by at least two donors. Raw reads were error-corrected and collapsed into unique sequences by a nearest-neighbor algorithm in which closely related sequences were merged to remove PCR and sequencing errors. CDR3 sequences were aligned to IMGT reference sequences to assign V, D and J gene segments. Each retained sequence needed at least a six-nucleotide match to both a V gene segment and a J gene segment. Rearrangements were classified as productive when the CDR3 lacked stop codons and remained in frame with V and J, and all other rearrangements were classified as non-productive. Following IMGT convention, CDR3 was defined as the stretch from the second conserved V-encoded cysteine up to the conserved J-encoded phenylalanine. In an earlier analysis of roughly 610 of the donors, sequences lacking an unambiguous match to a single V gene segment were excluded. An earlier analysis of about 590 of the donors classified V segments as functional when productive rearrangements were above 56.7% and as segregating when the standard deviation between donors was above 5%. A statistical classification framework was developed to diagnose cytomegalovirus status using the catalog of TCR beta chain sequences. In a later analysis, TCR nucleotide sequences were compared against IMGT/GENE-DB human TR gene sequences so that V and J genes could be assigned. In a later analysis, CDR3 sequences and most-parsimonious VDJ recombination scenarios were assigned using the TCRdist pipeline. A later analysis defined each TCR beta chain by its CDR3 amino acid sequence plus V-gene family, and excluded reads lacking a unique V-gene family. To address suspected cross-contamination and a sequencing artifact, a later analysis removed 592 highly shared, low-generation-probability nucleotide sequences. In a later analysis, a clonal expansion index for each public chain was calculated from normalized within-repertoire ranks of inferred template counts. In a later analysis, generation probabilities were computed using a VDJ recombination model fitted to out-of-frame rearrangements, and the results were checked against IGoR. A later analysis scored TCR-TCR, TCR-HLA and TCR-CMV co-occurrence with hypergeometric tests, applying a repertoire-size bias correction to TCR pairs. In a later analysis, false discovery rates were estimated by permuting HLA or CMV assignments 20 times. In a later analysis, co-occurring TCRs were grouped using DBSCAN, and TCRdist sequence similarity was added for clustering within HLA-allele-positive subsets. Repertoires with fewer than 30,000 or more than 120,000 public chains, plus five repertoires with anomalous nucleotide sharing, were excluded from co-occurrence clustering. TCRdb obtained this table from immuneACCESS and retained in-frame rearrangements with V and J assigned. These tables miss some clones; where compared with another copy, unresolved V genes account for less than half of the shortfall, and the remainder is unexplained. V and J calls and clone size follow that table, whereas D and trimming were derived from the DNA. The sample table lists roughly 180,000 clones, 80% to 90% of them with a count of one. Of the sample, about a tenth is held by the ten largest clones.

The cohort was made up of 666 healthy bone marrow donors. All cohort members were sampled while nominally healthy, although unrecorded immune exposures were likely present. The donor tested CMV seropositive, placing the donor among the approximately 290 seropositive members of the cohort. A peripheral blood sample was collected from each donor, and TCR beta sequencing was performed on peripheral blood mononuclear cells. The Qiagen DNeasy Blood Extraction Kit was used to extract genomic DNA from the blood cell samples. Trimming accounts for 6 bases at V and 1 base at J, while the number of junction bases matched to no gene is 5. The CDR3 sequence holds 14 residues, the cysteine and phenylalanine included. Kept here is only the CDR3 DNA, which spans 42 bases and is read in frame from base 1. CDR1 MNHEY and CDR2 SMNVEV were looked up in the germline V gene (reference sequence). The entry originates in a study of cytomegalovirus exposure and HLA in healthy donors (dated by TCRdb to the late 2010s). About the full investigation: In an earlier analysis of several hundred of the donors, around 300 Gb of sequence data and 120 million or so unique TCR beta sequences from some 170 million T cells were reported. To predict cytomegalovirus infection status, the study combined high-throughput TCR immunosequencing, statistical association of individual TCRs with disease status, and machine learning. Typing coverage varied by locus: roughly 620-630 donors for A, B, C, DRB1 and DQB1; roughly 510 for DQA1; about 600 for DPA1; around 450 for DPB1. A later analysis re-examined previously published TCR beta repertoires from more than 650 donors and added high-resolution HLA genotyping to investigate patterns of TCR occurrence. A later genetic analysis took genome-wide SNP genotypes for about three fifths of the roughly 700 donors and used that subset as a discovery cohort. The study aimed to test whether signatures of past pathogen exposure could be identified by cataloging public T cell receptors. A few DR-DQ haplotypes were treated as single units for association and clustering because of strong linkage in the cohort. Every repertoire in the discovery cohort had been generated on one and the same sequencing platform. HLA typing covered class I and class II loci at four-digit resolution. Of the 300 to 500 genotyped donors, roughly 80% were placed in the genetic ancestry cluster associated with self-reported Caucasian donors. An earlier analysis of about 600 of the donors used high-throughput TCR beta sequencing to judge whether each TCR beta V gene segment behaved as functional or pseudogenic. Alongside the repertoire data, information on donor age, sex, ethnicity and CMV serostatus was compiled. Across some 400 genotyped donors of the cohort, an average of about 240,000 unique TCR beta nucleotide sequences per donor were sequenced, and about a sixth of those sequences were non-productive. Along with the roughly 670-subject first cohort, a separate validation cohort of over 90 different subjects was used. Roughly 300 gigabases of sequencing data and 80 million or so unique TCR sequences were included in an early release covering 550 to 650 HLA-typed donors. Rather than drawing on any new phenotypic data, the later analysis identified candidate immune exposures from TCR beta sequences and the way those sequences occurred across donors. The T cell repertoires of around 670 subjects were profiled by immunosequencing and related to cytomegalovirus serostatus. General conclusions and limits of the study: Because HLA typing was missing for some donors at each locus, association tests included only the typed subset. A further reported finding was that TCR beta sequences accurately predicted the HLA-A and HLA-B alleles for most subjects in the first cohort. The authors suggested that the approach could potentially be generalized to other disease states and immunological phenotypes. This cohort had only TCR beta chains sequenced, and the lack of alpha or paired-chain data limited which features could be detected. The study gave a list of about 170 TCR beta chains associated with cytomegalovirus. In vitro tests confirmed that three of the cytomegalovirus-associated TCR beta chains recognize cytomegalovirus antigens. The sequencing pipeline was judged likely to have produced a cluster of highly shared sequence variants as a technical artifact. Strong co-occurrence of HLA alleles, especially DR and DQ, made assigning TCR associations to individual alleles difficult. In a later genetic analysis, a missense DCLRE1C variant was associated with V-gene and J-gene trimming of TCR beta chains, and the association was replicated in an independent cohort. Approximately 16 rarely observed V segments, including chromosome 9 orphons, were excluded from the earlier analysis of several hundred of the donors because counts were too low. Cytomegalovirus status was reported to be diagnosed by the classifier with high specificity and sensitivity in both the original and validation cohorts. Because the 87-base-pair reads could not distinguish some IMGT-functional V segments, including TRBV6-2 and TRBV6-3, those segments were excluded. The only immune exposure information available for the cohort was CMV serostatus. In an earlier analysis of approximately 590 of the donors, most TCR beta V segments were observed in productive rearrangements about 90% or about 30% of the time, broadly matching IMGT annotations. In a later genetic analysis, fewer N-insertions in productive TCRs were reported among donors in an Asian-associated ancestry cluster than the approximately 670-donor mean. In a later analysis, HLA-associated TCR beta chains were found to be more clonally expanded and to have lower generation probabilities than equally common non-associated chains. Across donors, most TCR sequences were observed very rarely, whereas some public TCRs were present in many individuals. A later analysis associated some 17,000 TCR beta sequences with specific HLA alleles at a false discovery rate of 0.05. Linkage disequilibrium might explain the correlated functional status among segregating V segments, but an unknown experimental factor could not be ruled out. Presence/absence analyses assumed roughly uniform sequencing depth across donors, an assumption that may not hold. In a later analysis, most CMV-associated TCR beta chains were found to appear HLA-restricted, with HLA associations seemingly driven largely by CMV exposure. In a later analysis, TCR association rates were found to vary across HLA loci, with the most associated TCRs seen for DRB1 alleles and the fewest for HLA-C alleles. A later analysis reported that several top co-occurrence clusters appeared linked to parvovirus B19, influenza, CMV and Epstein-Barr virus.

Material: PBMCs. This TCR derives from a man younger than 35 in good health and CMV-seropositive. The rearranged chain carries TRBV27 and TRBJ1-1, and 7 bases in between align with TRBD1. The DNA sequence is as follows: TGTGCCAGCAGCGATGGGGACAGGAACACTGAAGCTTTCTTT. It encodes CASSDGDRNTEAFF.